This T cell receptor (beta chain) was recovered during a study of graft-versus-host responses after intestinal transplantation (dated by TCRdb to the early 2020s). Looking at the study overall: Recipients received multivisceral, liver-intestinal, or isolated intestinal transplants. Anti-thymocyte globulin induction was given to all recipients, followed by maintenance tacrolimus and steroids for two to four years. Graft-versus-host and host-versus-graft alloreactive T cell clones were tracked in the graft, circulation and bone marrow after intestinal transplantation using bulk TCR-beta CDR3 sequencing. Alloreactive clones were identified by sequencing pre-transplant mixed lymphocyte reaction products and comparing these products with unstimulated pre-transplant donor and recipient T cells. A cohort of about two dozen intestinal transplant recipients, including one retransplant, was enrolled, and a few patients lacking pretransplant specimens were excluded. Donor T cell macrochimerism was defined as a peak of at least 4% donor T cells among recipient peripheral blood mononuclear cells. Instead of going to the commercial service, samples from a few later patients were sequenced in-house on an Illumina MiSeq and processed with MiXCR.

Blood samples were collected up to 4 times in the first month after transplant and then at least monthly when available. Points on this clone: The antigen it binds to is not known. Per-nucleotide qualities are absent, and no much larger clonotype sits a single base away.

At the junction V is shortened by 0 bases and J by 0 bases, with 6 bases in between. CDR1 and CDR2 are read off the germline V gene as SGHTA and FQGTGA. Measured from the cysteine to the phenylalanine, the CDR3 is 15 residues long. The retained sequence is limited to the CDR3, 45 bases, with the frame set at the first base. The paper as a whole reports these results and caveats: In the allografts of patients with donor T cell macrochimerism, GvH to HvG T cell clonal ratios were high. Peak levels of circulating GvH clones were associated with declines in HvG clones early after transplant. GvH clones were found in recipient bone marrow, and some of the GvH clones appeared earlier in ileal mucosa or blood, which is consistent with an intestinal mucosal origin. The conclusions were limited by the relatively low number and heterogeneity of the intestinal transplant patients.

The library was made by the immunoSEQ multiplex PCR assay. For most patients, genomic DNA was subjected to high-throughput TCR-beta CDR3 sequencing by Adaptive Biotechnologies. As for how the authors treated the data: TCR sequencing data for some 17 patients were retrieved from Adaptive's ImmunoSEQ software; three other patients were processed with MiXCR and VDJtools. CDR3 nucleotide sequences shared between donor and recipient were removed because the origin of such sequences could not be assigned. To count as alloreactive, a clone needed at least 2-fold expansion over unstimulated cells and a minimum CFSE-low frequency of 0.002% (template counts) or 0.001% (read counts). A clone was considered mappable if detected in the sequenced pre-transplant spleen, lymph node, or MLR CFSE-low populations of the donor or recipient. Cumulative frequency of alloreactive clones was calculated as a percentage of all sequences weighted by copy number. In TCRdb, the immuneACCESS table is reduced to in-frame sequences with V and J assigned. These tables do not hold every clone; where another copy was compared, an unresolved V gene accounts for under half, and the others remain unexplained. That table is the source of V, J and clone size, and D and trimming were worked out from the DNA. The sample table records 74,000 or so clones; 92% of these occur just once. The ten largest clones add up to approximately 0.64% of the sample.

The sequencing here drew on PBMCs, taken 98 days after intestinal transplantation. This receptor chain uses TRBV7-3 and TRBJ2-1; the D gene is unclear. This receptor was identified in a human patient who received an intestinal transplant, so some T cells may come from the graft donor. The nucleotide sequence reads TGTGCCAGCAGCTTAACGGCAACCTCCTACAATGAGCAGTTCTTC. Protein translation: CASSLTATSYNEQFF.